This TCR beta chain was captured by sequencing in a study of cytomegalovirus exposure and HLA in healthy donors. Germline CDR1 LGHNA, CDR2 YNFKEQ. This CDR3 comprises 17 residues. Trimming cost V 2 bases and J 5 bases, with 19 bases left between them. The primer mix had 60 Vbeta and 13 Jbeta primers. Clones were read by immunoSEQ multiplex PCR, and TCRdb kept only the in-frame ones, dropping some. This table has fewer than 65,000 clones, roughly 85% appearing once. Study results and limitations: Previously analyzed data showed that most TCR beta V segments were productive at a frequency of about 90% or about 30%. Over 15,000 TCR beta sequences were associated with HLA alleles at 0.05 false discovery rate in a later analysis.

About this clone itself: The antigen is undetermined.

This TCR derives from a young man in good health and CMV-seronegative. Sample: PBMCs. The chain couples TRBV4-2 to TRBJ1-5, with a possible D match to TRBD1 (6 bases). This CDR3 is CASSQFSGVSIHQPQHF. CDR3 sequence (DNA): TGTGCCAGCAGCCAATTTTCAGGGGTCTCAATTCATCAGCCCCAGCATTTT.